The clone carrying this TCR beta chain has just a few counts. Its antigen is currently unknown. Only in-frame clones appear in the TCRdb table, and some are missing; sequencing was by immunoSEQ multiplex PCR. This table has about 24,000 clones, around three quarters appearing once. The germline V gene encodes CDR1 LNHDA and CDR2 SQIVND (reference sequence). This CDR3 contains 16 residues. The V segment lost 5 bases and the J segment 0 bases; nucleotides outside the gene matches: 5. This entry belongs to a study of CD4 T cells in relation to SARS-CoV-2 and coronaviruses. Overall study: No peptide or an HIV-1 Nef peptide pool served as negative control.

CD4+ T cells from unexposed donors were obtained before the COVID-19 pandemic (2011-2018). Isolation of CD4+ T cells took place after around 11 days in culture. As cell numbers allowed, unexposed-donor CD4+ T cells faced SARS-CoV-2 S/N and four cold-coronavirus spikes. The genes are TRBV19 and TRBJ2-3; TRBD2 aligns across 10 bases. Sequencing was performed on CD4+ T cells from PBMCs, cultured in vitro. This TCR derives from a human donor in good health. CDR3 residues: CASSRASGGSTDTQYF. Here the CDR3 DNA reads TGTGCCAGTAGTCGGGCTAGCGGGGGAAGCACAGATACGCAGTATTTT.